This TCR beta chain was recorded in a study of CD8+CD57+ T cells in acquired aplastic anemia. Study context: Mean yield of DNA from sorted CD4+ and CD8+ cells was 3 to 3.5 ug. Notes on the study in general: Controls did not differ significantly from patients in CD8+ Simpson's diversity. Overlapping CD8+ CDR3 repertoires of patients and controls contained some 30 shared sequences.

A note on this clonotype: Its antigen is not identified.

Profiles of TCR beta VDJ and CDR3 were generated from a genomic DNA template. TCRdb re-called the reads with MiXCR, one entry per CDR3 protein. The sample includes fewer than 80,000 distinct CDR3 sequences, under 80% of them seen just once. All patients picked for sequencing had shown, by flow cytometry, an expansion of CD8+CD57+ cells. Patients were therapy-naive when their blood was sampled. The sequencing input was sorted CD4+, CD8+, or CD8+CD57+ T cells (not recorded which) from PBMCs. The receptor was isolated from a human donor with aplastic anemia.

In nucleotides, the CDR3 is TGTGCCAGCAGTCACGAACAGGGGTATGCCTATAATTCACCCCTCCACTTT. Translating it yields CASSHEQGYAYNSPLHF. The chain recombines TRBV11-2 with TRBJ1-6; 7 nucleotides align to TRBD1. V lost 6 bases and J lost 2; bases outside the gene matches: 10. In germline, CDR1 is SGHAT, CDR2 FQNNGV. This CDR3 spans 17 amino acids.